The 19 T cell receptor beta chains presented below share a single source sample, sequenced in a study of shared T cell receptors in the human thymus. TCRdb keeps only in-frame clones here, not all; method: immunoSEQ multiplex PCR. The table shows 700,000 to 750,000 clones, with around 85% occurring only once. The sample also formed part of further work on human thymus T cells.

Sequenced sample: thymocytes. The receptors were sampled from a girl less than two years old with a congenital heart defect.

The chain joins TRBV7-8 to TRBJ2-1; weak D call: TRBD2 (5 bases). The CDR3 length is 15 residues. Germline CDR1 reads SGHVS; CDR2 reads FQNEAQ. Deletions cut 7 bases from V and 12 bases from J, with 25 bases between. The CDR3: CASTLKNAAAGVQFF. CDR3 nucleotides: TGTGCCAGCACCCTAAAGAATGCGGCGGCGGGCGTGCAGTTCTTC.

The chain couples TRBV2 to TRBJ2-2, with 7 bases that match TRBD1. The CDR3 contains 14 residues. CDR1 SNHLY and CDR2 FYNNEI come from the germline V gene. The CDR3 coding sequence is TGTGTCAACTCCAGGGACAGAAACACCGGGGAGCTGTTTTTT. It specifies CVNSRDRNTGELFF.

The gene calls are TRBV5-1 and TRBJ1-5, with D uncertain. Germline V gives CDR1 SGHRS, CDR2 YFSETQ. V lost 0 bases and J 6 bases, leaving 10 bases between the germline ends. CDR3 length: 14 residues. This chain's CDR3 is CASSLAGESQPQHF. The CDR3 nucleotides read TGCGCCAGCAGCTTGGCCGGGGAAAGTCAGCCCCAGCATTTT.

This clone was picked up one time. The V gene is TRBV28, the J gene TRBJ1-1; the D gene is possibly TRBD1 (5 bases). This CDR3 comprises 12 residues. Looked up from germline, CDR1 is MDHEN and CDR2 is SYDVKM. V was shortened by 11 bases and J by 6 bases, with 16 bases between the two germline ends. The CDR3 sequence is CAVKREGPEAFF. CDR3 DNA sequence: TGTGCCGTTAAGAGGGAGGGGCCTGAAGCTTTCTTT.

About this clone itself: This sample includes further DNA sequences coding for the same CDR3. CDR3 coding DNA: TGTGCCAGCAATGCACAGGGGGACCATAATTCACCCCTCCACTTT. This gives the protein CASNAQGDHNSPLHF. The chain combines TRBV25-1 with TRBJ1-6; TRBD1 matches at 8 bases. The CDR3 covers 15 residues. CDR1 MGHDK and CDR2 SYGVNS come from the germline V gene. V dropped 7 bases and J dropped 5; count of bases not matched to a gene: 7.

V usage is TRBV4-1 and J usage is TRBJ1-2; D uncertain. The CDR3 loop spans 15 amino acids. Germline V gene data show CDR1 as MGHRA and CDR2 as YSYEKL. V was cut by 8 bases and J by 1 base, with 17 bases left in between. The CDR3 DNA sequence: TGCGCCAGCGCCCCGGGCCCCGGGGATAACTATGGCTACACCTTC. It is translated as CASAPGPGDNYGYTF.

This rearrangement joins TRBV29-1 to TRBJ2-3; the match to TRBD2 covers 11 bases. V lost 0 bases, J lost 2 bases, and 7 bases stayed unmatched. The CDR3 is 17 residues long. Germline CDR1 is SQVTM and CDR2 is ANQGSEA. For the CDR3, the DNA is TGCAGCGTTGAAGATTGGTTAGCGGGGGGGCCCACAGATACGCAGTATTTT. Encoded protein: CSVEDWLAGGPTDTQYF.

The V gene is TRBV5-5, the J gene TRBJ2-1; a possible D gene is TRBD2 (6 bases). V was clipped by 0 bases and J by 2 bases, with 9 bases between them. CDR1 and CDR2 (germline): SGHKS, YYEKEE (reference sequence). This CDR3 spans 15 amino acids. Here the CDR3 reads CASSLARGAYNEQFF. The CDR3 region has the DNA TGTGCCAGCAGCTTGGCCCGCGGGGCCTACAATGAGCAGTTCTTC.

This chain links TRBV15 with TRBJ1-5, with 8 nucleotides matching TRBD1. Germline V lookup: CDR1 LNHNV, CDR2 YYDKDF (reference sequence). The V segment lost 8 bases and the J segment 8 bases; nucleotides outside the gene matches: 14. This CDR3 is built from 15 residues. The CDR3 bases are TGTGCCACCGGAAGACAGGGGTTCCTGGGGGAGCCCCAGCATTTT. This encodes CATGRQGFLGEPQHF. The complete variable domain, with remaining parts taken from reference TRBV15 and TRBJ1-5, reads DAMVIQNPRYQVTQFGKPVTLSCSQTLNHNVMYWYQQKSSQAPKLLFHYYDKDFNNEADTPDNFQSRRPNTSFCFLDIRSPGLGDTAMYLCATGRQGFLGEPQHFGDGTRLSIL.

This rearrangement joins TRBV14 to TRBJ2-3; a possible D gene is TRBD2 (5 bases). CDR3 length: 16 residues. Trimming left V 1 base short and J 10 bases short, with 21 bases between. Germline V gene sequence: CDR1 SGHDN, CDR2 FVKESK. The CDR3: CASSQGPAYPLRAQYF. The DNA for the CDR3 is TGTGCCAGCAGCCAAGGGCCAGCATACCCCCTGAGGGCGCAGTATTTT.

This clone was seen a single time. The chain links TRBV5-1 to TRBJ2-5; possible D gene TRBD2, 5 bases. The CDR3 is made up of 14 amino acids. Germline CDR1 SGHRS, CDR2 YFSETQ. V shed 4 bases and J shed 2 bases, with 12 bases lying between them. The CDR3, as DNA: TGCGCCAGCAGCGACGGGCCGGGACAAGAGACCCAGTACTTC. It codes for CASSDGPGQETQYF.

This clone has a handful of counts. The J gene is TRBJ2-3, the V gene TRBV28; TRBD2 matches at 12 bases. This CDR3 has 17 residues. V was clipped by 11 bases and J by 4 bases; unmatched bases: 16. Looked up from germline, CDR1 is MDHEN and CDR2 is SYDVKM. CDR3 DNA sequence: TGTGCCGCTCCCCCTCTATCTAGCGGGGGGGGCCCAGATACGCAGTATTTT. This gives the protein CAAPPLSSGGGPDTQYF. Combining the CDR3 with reference TRBV28 and TRBJ2-3 gives the whole variable domain DVKVTQSSRYLVKRTGEKVFLECVQDMDHENMFWYRQDPGLGLRLIYFSYDVKMKEKGDIPEGYSVSREKKERFSLILESASTNQTSMYLCAAPPLSSGGGPDTQYFGPGTRLTVL.

The chain carries TRBV10-3 and TRBJ1-1, with TRBD1 matching over 7 bases. V lost 6 bases, J lost 1 base, and 11 bases stayed unmatched. Per the germline V gene, CDR1 is ENHRY and CDR2 is SYGVKD. The CDR3 is made up of 16 amino acids. The CDR3 DNA reads TGTGCCATCAGGACCCCGAAACAGGGGACGAACACTGAAGCTTTCTTT. It is translated as CAIRTPKQGTNTEAFF.

The chain carries TRBV4-3 and TRBJ1-2; maybe TRBD1 (6 bases). V was pared by 3 bases and J by 7 bases, with 18 bases between. Germline V gene lookup returns CDR1 LGHNA and CDR2 YSLEER. The CDR3 length is 15 residues. CDR3 in amino acids: CASSQEDRVSRGYTF. The CDR3 DNA is TGCGCCAGCAGCCAGGAGGACAGAGTCTCACGTGGCTACACCTTC.

J is TRBJ1-1 and V is TRBV20-1; D unclear. With 3 bases removed from V and 4 bases from J, the gap between germline ends came to 6 bases. The CDR3 contains 11 residues. Germline CDR1 is DFQATT and CDR2 is SNEGSKA (reference sequence). The DNA for the CDR3 is TGCAGTGCTAGTAACGGCACTGAAGCTTTCTTT. Residues: CSASNGTEAFF.

Remarks on this clone: The identical CDR3 is also encoded by other nucleotide sequences in the sample. This rearrangement joins TRBV7-2 to TRBJ1-2; weak D call: TRBD1 (5 bases). The CDR3 runs to 13 residues. V gave up 2 bases and J gave up 2 bases, with 6 bases separating them. Per germline, CDR1 SGHTA and CDR2 FQGNSA. Here the CDR3 reads CASSLQGNYGYTF. DNA of the CDR3: TGTGCCAGCAGCTTACAGGGCAACTATGGCTACACCTTC.

The rearrangement joins TRBV28 to TRBJ1-5, with D maybe TRBD1 (6 bases). The length of the CDR3 is 15 residues. Germline V gene sequence: CDR1 MDHEN, CDR2 SYDVKM. V was cut by 5 bases and J by 6 bases, with 17 bases left in between. CDR3: CASSPTDRPSQPQHF. Written as DNA, the CDR3 is TGTGCCAGCAGTCCTACCGACAGGCCAAGTCAGCCCCAGCATTTT.

The chain joins TRBV27 to TRBJ1-6; D unclear. Germline CDR1 MNHEY, CDR2 SMNVEV (reference sequence). The CDR3 extends over 17 amino acids. Trimming pared 6 bases from V and 0 bases from J, leaving 15 bases between. The CDR3 is CASSLSYDYSYNSPLHF. CDR3 nucleotides: TGTGCCAGCAGCCTGAGTTACGATTACTCCTATAATTCACCCCTCCACTTT.

The CDR3 DNA reads TGCGCCAGCAGCTTGGGAAAGGAGGAGACAGGGTTCGGTGAGCAGTTCTTC. It codes for CASSLGKEETGFGEQFF. This chain connects TRBV5-1 to TRBJ2-1; TRBD1 matches 7 bases. V trimming: 0 bases; J trimming: 9 bases; junction bases outside the gene matches: 15. Germline V gene lookup returns CDR1 SGHRS and CDR2 YFSETQ. CDR3 length: 17 residues.